Sequencing of this T cell receptor beta chain was carried out in a study of shared clonotypes between healthy human individuals. Findings of the study overall: Non-shared clonotypes had lower generation probabilities than those shared by all four donors.

At the deep level, the assay was run. Every subset had its genomic DNA shared out evenly among several immunoSEQ plates. The data were produced by immunoSEQ multiplex PCR, yet TCRdb's version contains in-frame clones alone and is incomplete. The data show 600,000 to 750,000 clones, with around 72% seen just once and around 1.8% held by the top ten. This CDR3 is 12 amino acids long. Trimming took 6 bases from V and 6 from J, leaving 9 bases between them. Germline lookup yields CDR1 LNHDA and CDR2 SQIVND (reference sequence). Points on this clone: Its antigen is undetermined.

The sample consisted of memory CD4+ T cells sorted from blood. Sample subset: CD45RA-negative fraction. The source of this sequence is a woman aged 30 to 39 in good health. This rearrangement joins TRBV19 to TRBJ1-5, with D perhaps TRBD1 (5 bases). DNA of the CDR3: TGTGCCAGTAGGGAGGGACTTCAGCCCCAGCATTTT. Translating gives CASREGLQPQHF.